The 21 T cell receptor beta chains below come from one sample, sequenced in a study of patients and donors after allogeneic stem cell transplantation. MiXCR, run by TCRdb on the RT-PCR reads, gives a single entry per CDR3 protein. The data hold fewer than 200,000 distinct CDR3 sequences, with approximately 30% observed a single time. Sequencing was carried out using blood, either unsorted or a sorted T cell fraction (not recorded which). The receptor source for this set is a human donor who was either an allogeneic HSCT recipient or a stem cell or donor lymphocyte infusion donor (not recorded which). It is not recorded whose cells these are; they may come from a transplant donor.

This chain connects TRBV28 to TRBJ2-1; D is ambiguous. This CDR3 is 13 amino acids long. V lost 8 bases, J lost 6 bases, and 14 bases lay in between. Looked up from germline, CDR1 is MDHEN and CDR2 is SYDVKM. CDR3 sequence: CASFRVEGNEQFF. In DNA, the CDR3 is TGTGCCAGCTTTCGAGTTGAAGGCAATGAGCAGTTCTTC. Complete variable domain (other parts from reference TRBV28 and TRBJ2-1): DVKVTQSSRYLVKRTGEKVFLECVQDMDHENMFWYRQDPGLGLRLIYFSYDVKMKEKGDIPEGYSVSREKKERFSLILESASTNQTSMYLCASFRVEGNEQFFGPGTRLTVL.

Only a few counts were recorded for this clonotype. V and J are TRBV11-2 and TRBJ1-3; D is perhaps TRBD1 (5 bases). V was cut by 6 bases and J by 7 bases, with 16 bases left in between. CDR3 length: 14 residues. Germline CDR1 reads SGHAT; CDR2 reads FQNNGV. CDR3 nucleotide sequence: TGTGCCAGCAGATCCTTCGACAGTGTCAACACCATATATTTT. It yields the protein CASRSFDSVNTIYF.

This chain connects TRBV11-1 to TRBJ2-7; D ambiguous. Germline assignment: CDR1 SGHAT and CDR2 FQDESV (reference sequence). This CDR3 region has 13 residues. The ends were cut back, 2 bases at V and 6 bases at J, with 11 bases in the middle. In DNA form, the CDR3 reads TGTGCCAGCAGCTTAAGTATGGAACCCGAGCAGTACTTC. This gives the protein CASSLSMEPEQYF.

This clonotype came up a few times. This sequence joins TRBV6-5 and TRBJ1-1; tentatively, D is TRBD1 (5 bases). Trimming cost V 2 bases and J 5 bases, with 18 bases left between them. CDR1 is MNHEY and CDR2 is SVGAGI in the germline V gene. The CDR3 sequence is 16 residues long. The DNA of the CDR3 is TGTGCCAGCAGTTACGCGACAGTACGGAGTGATACTGAAGCTTTCTTT. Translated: CASSYATVRSDTEAFF.

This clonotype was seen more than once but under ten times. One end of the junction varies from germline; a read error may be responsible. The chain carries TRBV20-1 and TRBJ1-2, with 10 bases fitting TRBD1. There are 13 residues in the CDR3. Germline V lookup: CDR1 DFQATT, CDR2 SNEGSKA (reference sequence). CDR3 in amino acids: CSARVAGTGDAFF. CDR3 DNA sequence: TGCAGTGCTAGAGTTGCCGGGACAGGGGATGCCTTCTTC.

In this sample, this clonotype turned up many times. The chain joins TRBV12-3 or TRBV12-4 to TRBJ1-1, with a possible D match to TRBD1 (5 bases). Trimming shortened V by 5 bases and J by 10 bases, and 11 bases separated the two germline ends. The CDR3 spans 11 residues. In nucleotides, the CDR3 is TGTGCCAGCAGTCCCTCTAGGGGAGCTTTCTTT. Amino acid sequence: CASSPSRGAFF.

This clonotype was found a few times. CDR3 sequence: CASSFQSDFDTQYF. DNA of the CDR3: TGTGCCAGCAGCTTCCAATCGGATTTTGATACGCAGTATTTT. The V and J genes are TRBV7-2 and TRBJ2-3, with D hard to call. V dropped 3 bases and J dropped 6 bases, with 13 bases sitting between them. CDR3 length: 14 amino acids. Germline assignment: CDR1 SGHTA and CDR2 FQGNSA.

The CDR3 loop reads CATGQDSYEQYF. DNA of the CDR3: TGTGCCACCGGCCAGGACTCCTACGAGCAGTACTTC. This sequence joins TRBV28 and TRBJ2-7; D not resolved. The germline CDR1 and CDR2 sequences are MDHEN and SYDVKM. This CDR3 region has 12 residues. The V gene lost 10 bases and the J gene lost 0 bases, with 10 bases spanning the gap.

CDR3 sequence (DNA): TGCAGTGCTAGTCCCACAGGGGACCCCTACGAGCAGTACTTC. It yields the protein CSASPTGDPYEQYF. The gene calls are TRBV20-1 and TRBJ2-7; 7 positions match TRBD1. CDR1 is DFQATT and CDR2 is SNEGSKA in the germline V gene (reference sequence). J lost 2 bases, V lost 3 bases, and 7 bases had no gene match. The CDR3 contains 14 residues.

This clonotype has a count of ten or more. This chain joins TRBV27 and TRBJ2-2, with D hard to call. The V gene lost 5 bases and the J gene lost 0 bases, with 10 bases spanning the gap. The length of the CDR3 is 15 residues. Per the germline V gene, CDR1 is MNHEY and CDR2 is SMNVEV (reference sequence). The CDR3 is CASSRILANTGELFF. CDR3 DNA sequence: TGTGCCAGCAGTCGTATTCTGGCGAACACCGGGGAGCTGTTTTTT.

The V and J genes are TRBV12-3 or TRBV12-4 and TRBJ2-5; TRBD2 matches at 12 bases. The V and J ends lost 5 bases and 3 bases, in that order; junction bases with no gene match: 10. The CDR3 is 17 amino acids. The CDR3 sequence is CASSPSTASGREETQYF. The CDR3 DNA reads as TGTGCCAGCAGTCCCTCTACAGCTAGCGGGAGGGAAGAGACCCAGTACTTC.

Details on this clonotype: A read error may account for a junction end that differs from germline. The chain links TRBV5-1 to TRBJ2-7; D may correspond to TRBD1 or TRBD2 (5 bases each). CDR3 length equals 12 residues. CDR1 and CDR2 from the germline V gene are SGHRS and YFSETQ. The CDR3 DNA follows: TGCGCCAGCAAAAGGGACGATTACGATCAGTACTTC. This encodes CASKRDDYDQYF.

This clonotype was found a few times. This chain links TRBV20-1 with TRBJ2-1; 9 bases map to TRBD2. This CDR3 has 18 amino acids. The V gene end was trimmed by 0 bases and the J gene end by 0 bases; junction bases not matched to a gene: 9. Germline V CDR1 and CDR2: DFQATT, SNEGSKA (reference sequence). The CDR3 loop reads CSARDQLAGHSSYNEQFF. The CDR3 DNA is TGCAGTGCTAGAGATCAACTAGCGGGTCATAGCTCCTACAATGAGCAGTTCTTC.

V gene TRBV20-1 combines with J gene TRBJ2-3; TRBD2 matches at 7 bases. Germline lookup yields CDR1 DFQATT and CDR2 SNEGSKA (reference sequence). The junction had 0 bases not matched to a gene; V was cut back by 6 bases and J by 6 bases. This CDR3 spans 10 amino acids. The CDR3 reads CSAGGDTQYF. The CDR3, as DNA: TGCAGTGCGGGGGGGGATACGCAGTATTTT.

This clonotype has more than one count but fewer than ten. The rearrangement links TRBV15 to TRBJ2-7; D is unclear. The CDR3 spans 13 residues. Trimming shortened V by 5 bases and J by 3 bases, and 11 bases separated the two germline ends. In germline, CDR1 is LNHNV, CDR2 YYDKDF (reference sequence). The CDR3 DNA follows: TGTGCCACCAGCCGGAATTCGGGCTACGAGCAGTACTTC. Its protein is CATSRNSGYEQYF.

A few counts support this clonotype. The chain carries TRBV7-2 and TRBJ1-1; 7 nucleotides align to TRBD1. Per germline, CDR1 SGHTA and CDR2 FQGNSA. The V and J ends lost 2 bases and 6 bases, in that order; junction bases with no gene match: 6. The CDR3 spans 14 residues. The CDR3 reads CASSLFTGVPEAFF. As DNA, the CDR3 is TGTGCCAGCAGCTTATTTACAGGGGTTCCTGAAGCTTTCTTT.

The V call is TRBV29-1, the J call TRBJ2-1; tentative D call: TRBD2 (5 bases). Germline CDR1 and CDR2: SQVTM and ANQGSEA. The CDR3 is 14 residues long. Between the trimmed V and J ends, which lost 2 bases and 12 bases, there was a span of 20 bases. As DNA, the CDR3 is TGCAGCGTTGAAACCCGGGGAGCCCTATTGGGGCAGTTCTTC. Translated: CSVETRGALLGQFF.

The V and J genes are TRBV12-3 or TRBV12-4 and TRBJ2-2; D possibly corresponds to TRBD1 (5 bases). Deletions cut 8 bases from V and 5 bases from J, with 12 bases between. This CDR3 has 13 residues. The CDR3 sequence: CASGRARTGELFF. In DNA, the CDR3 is TGTGCCAGCGGCAGGGCGCGGACCGGGGAGCTGTTTTTT.

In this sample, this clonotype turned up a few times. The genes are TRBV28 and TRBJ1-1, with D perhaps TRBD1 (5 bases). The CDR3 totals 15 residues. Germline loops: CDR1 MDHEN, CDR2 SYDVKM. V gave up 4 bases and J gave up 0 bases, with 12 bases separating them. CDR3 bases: TGTGCCAGCAGTTCCCCCCAGACAGTGAACACTGAAGCTTTCTTT. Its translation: CASSSPQTVNTEAFF.

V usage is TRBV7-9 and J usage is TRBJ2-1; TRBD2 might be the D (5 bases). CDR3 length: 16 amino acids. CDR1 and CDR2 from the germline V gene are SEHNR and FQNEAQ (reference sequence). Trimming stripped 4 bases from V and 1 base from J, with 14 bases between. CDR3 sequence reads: CASSSRTAHSYNEQFF. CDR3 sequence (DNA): TGTGCCAGCAGCTCCCGGACTGCTCATTCCTACAATGAGCAGTTCTTC.

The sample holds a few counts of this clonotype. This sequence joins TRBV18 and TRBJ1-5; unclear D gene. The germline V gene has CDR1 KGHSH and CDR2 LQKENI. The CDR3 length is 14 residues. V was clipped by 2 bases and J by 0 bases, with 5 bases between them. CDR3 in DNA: TGTGCCAGCTCACCAGAGAATAGCAATCAGCCCCAGCATTTT. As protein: CASSPENSNQPQHF.